This is a list of T cell receptor beta chains from one sample in a study of human T cells and chemical hapten exposure. Using its own MiXCR run on the RACE reads, TCRdb lists one record per CDR3 protein. The sample has roughly 130,000 distinct CDR3 sequences; roughly 9% are singletons. The specimen sequenced was whole blood. These receptors all stem from a male donor in good health. Some clones in this sample may be carry-over from other donors' samples. Each CDR3 is given with its conserved first and last residue. Fields, in order: CDR3 DNA, CDR3 protein, V gene, clone size, J gene, D gene. A D gene is named only where the DNA matches it firmly. Clone size is stated in some rows and not others, as once, few, many or a class when expanded.

TGTGCCAGCAGCATCCAAAGGGACTCTCCCTCCTACAATGAGCAGTTCTTC CASSIQRDSPSYNEQFF TRBV7-6 many TRBJ2-1 -
TGTGCCAGCAGGGGGACAGGCAGCTTCTCTGGGGCCAACGTCCTGACTTTC CASRGTGSFSGANVLTF TRBV12-3/TRBV12-4 few TRBJ2-6 TRBD1
TGCGCCAGCAGGGACAGGGGGAATCAGCCCCAGCATTTT CASRDRGNQPQHF TRBV10-2 many TRBJ1-5 TRBD1
TGTGCCAGCAGTTTGTCTAGCGGGAAGCACAAAAACATTCAGTACTTC CASSLSSGKHKNIQYF TRBV12-3/TRBV12-4 - TRBJ2-4 TRBD2
TGTGCCAGTAAGGGTGCAGGCAATCAGCCCCAGCATTTT CASKGAGNQPQHF TRBV19 - TRBJ1-5 -
TGTGCCAGCAGTACCCGACAGGGATCAGGAACTGAAGCTTTCTTT CASSTRQGSGTEAFF TRBV12-3/TRBV12-4 many TRBJ1-1 TRBD1
TGTGCCAGCAGCCAAGTGACGGGACAGGGCTTTGGCTACACCTTC CASSQVTGQGFGYTF TRBV4-2 - TRBJ1-2 TRBD1
TGTGCCAGCAGCGTAAGAGGGGAAGAGACCCAGTACTTC CASSVRGEETQYF TRBV9 - TRBJ2-5 -
TGTGCCAGCAGCTTCGGCCCCCCGACAGGGACTGGAAACACCATATATTTT CASSFGPPTGTGNTIYF TRBV11-2 many TRBJ1-3 TRBD1
TGCGCCAGCGGGCCGGGACACAAGAACACTGAAGCTTTCTTT CASGPGHKNTEAFF TRBV4-3 - TRBJ1-1 -
TGTGCCAGCAGCTTACTTAGCGGGAGGTACTACAATGAGCAGTTCTTC CASSLLSGRYYNEQFF TRBV7-8 many TRBJ2-1 TRBD2
TGCGCCTCCAACCGGGCCTTCCGGGGGAGCGGGGAGCTGTTTTTT CASNRAFRGSGELFF TRBV5-1 few TRBJ2-2 -
TGTGCCAGCTCACCACGTGTGTCCCAGGGCTATAGCAATCAGCCCCAGCATTTT CASSPRVSQGYSNQPQHF TRBV18 - TRBJ1-5 -
TGTGCCAGCAGCTTAGGGGGCAGGGTATCCTACGAGCAGTACTTC CASSLGGRVSYEQYF TRBV7-8 - TRBJ2-7 -
TGTGCCATCAGTGAGGGTTGGGGGGAGAGCTCCTACGAGCAGTACTTC CAISEGWGESSYEQYF TRBV10-3 - TRBJ2-7 -
TGTGCCAGCAGCCCCCGTCTGGCCGGGGAGCTGTTTTTT CASSPRLAGELFF TRBV9 many TRBJ2-2 -
TGTGCCACCAGCGTGGGGGCGGATGATAGCACAGATACGCAGTATTTT CATSVGADDSTDTQYF TRBV15 - TRBJ2-3 -
TGTGCCAGCAGTCTCGACGGGAGGGAGACCCAGTACTTC CASSLDGRETQYF TRBV12-3/TRBV12-4 many TRBJ2-5 TRBD2
TGTGCCAGCAGCGTACCGGGACTAGCAACAGATACGCAGTATTTT CASSVPGLATDTQYF TRBV5-4 few TRBJ2-3 TRBD2
TGTGCCAGCAGCCAAAGGGGAAGGATTTGGGGGAAGGACACTGAAGCTTTCTTT CASSQRGRIWGKDTEAFF TRBV5-6 - TRBJ1-1 -
TGTGCCAGCAGTCTGGGGGAGGTGTCTGAAGCTTTCTTT CASSLGEVSEAFF TRBV12-3/TRBV12-4 few TRBJ1-1 -
TGTGCCAGCAGCTTAAGACTCAGCTCCTACGAGCAGTACTTC CASSLRLSSYEQYF TRBV14 few TRBJ2-7 -
TGTGCCAGCAGCCAAGTCTGGGGGATTTCCCACGAGCAGTACTTC CASSQVWGISHEQYF TRBV4-2 - TRBJ2-7 -
TGCAGTGCTAGAGGCCTACTAGCGGGGGGCTCAGGGGCGCAGTGTTTT CSARGLLAGGSGAQCF TRBV20-1 - TRBJ2-3 TRBD2
TGTGCCAGCAGCTACCCAGGCTACGAGCAGTACTTC CASSYPGYEQYF TRBV7-2 many TRBJ2-7 -
TGTGCCAGCAGTCTCGTCGGACAGGGAGCCTCCGAGCAGTACTTC CASSLVGQGASEQYF TRBV27 - TRBJ2-7 TRBD1
TGTGCCAGCAGCCTTCGACGTAACTACGAGCAGTACTTC CASSLRRNYEQYF TRBV7-2 few TRBJ2-7 -
TGTGCCATCAGCCAGGCCGGGACTGACGGCAACGATGAGCAGTTCTTC CAISQAGTDGNDEQFF TRBV10-3 - TRBJ2-1 -
TGCAGCGTTGATCGACGGACAGATACGCAGTATTTT CSVDRRTDTQYF TRBV29-1 many TRBJ2-3 -
TGTGCCAGCAGGGATCAGAACAGGAACAATGAGCAGTTCTTC CASRDQNRNNEQFF TRBV11-1 many TRBJ2-1 -
TGTGCCAGCAGCTTCCCTAGCGGGTATACGCAGTATTTT CASSFPSGYTQYF TRBV7-2 few TRBJ2-3 TRBD2
TGTGCCAGCAGTCGTGGGGGGACAATCTACGAGCAGTACTTC CASSRGGTIYEQYF TRBV6-1 many TRBJ2-7 -
TGTGCTAGTGGTTTGGGGGGGACCGGGGACACTGAAGCTTTCTTT CASGLGGTGDTEAFF TRBV12-5 few TRBJ1-1 -
TGTGCCAGCAGTTTACTCGGAGGGAACACCGGGGAGCTGTTTTTT CASSLLGGNTGELFF TRBV12-3/TRBV12-4 - TRBJ2-2 -
TGTGCCATCAGTGGCCTAGACAGGGAAGACACCTTC CAISGLDREDTF TRBV10-3 - TRBJ1-2 TRBD1
TGTGCCAGCAGTGGGGCCGGGAATGAAAAACTGTTTTTT CASSGAGNEKLFF TRBV12-3/TRBV12-4 - TRBJ1-4 -
TGTGCCACGACCCTAGCGGGGGCCGAGGATACGCAGTATTTT CATTLAGAEDTQYF TRBV10-3 many TRBJ2-3 TRBD2
TGTGCCAGCAGCTCGATGACTAGCGGGAGAGGCACAGATACGCAGTATTTT CASSSMTSGRGTDTQYF TRBV7-2 many TRBJ2-3 TRBD2
TGTGCCAGCAGTTACTCCATATCTGGGGATGACTCCTACAATGAGCAGTTCTTC CASSYSISGDDSYNEQFF TRBV6-5 few TRBJ2-1 -
TGTGCCAGCAGCCCCGCGGGGCTGCAGCCCCAGCATTTT CASSPAGLQPQHF TRBV28 many TRBJ1-5 -
TGTGCCAGCAGTGAAGAAGACGAGGGCTACAATGAGCAGTTCTTC CASSEEDEGYNEQFF TRBV6-1 few TRBJ2-1 -
TGTGCCAGCAGCCCCGAAACTGGAAACACCATATATTTT CASSPETGNTIYF TRBV7-2 - TRBJ1-3 -
TGTGCCAGCAGTGAAGGGCGGCTAGCGGGAGACAATGAGCAGTTCTTC CASSEGRLAGDNEQFF TRBV2 - TRBJ2-1 TRBD2
TGTGCCAGCAGCCCAGGGGTCGGCGGGAACTACAATGAGCAGTTCTTC CASSPGVGGNYNEQFF TRBV11-3 many TRBJ2-1 -
TGTGCCAACGAGTTACGGGACAGTCACTCTGGAAACACCATATATTTT CANELRDSHSGNTIYF TRBV12-3/TRBV12-4 - TRBJ1-3 TRBD1
TGTGCCAGCAGTTTAGGGATGGACAGGGGATCCTACGAGCAGTACTTC CASSLGMDRGSYEQYF TRBV27 few TRBJ2-7 TRBD1
TGTGCCAGCAGCCAGTTCTCCGGGACCAACTATGGCTACACCTTC CASSQFSGTNYGYTF TRBV7-9 few TRBJ1-2 -